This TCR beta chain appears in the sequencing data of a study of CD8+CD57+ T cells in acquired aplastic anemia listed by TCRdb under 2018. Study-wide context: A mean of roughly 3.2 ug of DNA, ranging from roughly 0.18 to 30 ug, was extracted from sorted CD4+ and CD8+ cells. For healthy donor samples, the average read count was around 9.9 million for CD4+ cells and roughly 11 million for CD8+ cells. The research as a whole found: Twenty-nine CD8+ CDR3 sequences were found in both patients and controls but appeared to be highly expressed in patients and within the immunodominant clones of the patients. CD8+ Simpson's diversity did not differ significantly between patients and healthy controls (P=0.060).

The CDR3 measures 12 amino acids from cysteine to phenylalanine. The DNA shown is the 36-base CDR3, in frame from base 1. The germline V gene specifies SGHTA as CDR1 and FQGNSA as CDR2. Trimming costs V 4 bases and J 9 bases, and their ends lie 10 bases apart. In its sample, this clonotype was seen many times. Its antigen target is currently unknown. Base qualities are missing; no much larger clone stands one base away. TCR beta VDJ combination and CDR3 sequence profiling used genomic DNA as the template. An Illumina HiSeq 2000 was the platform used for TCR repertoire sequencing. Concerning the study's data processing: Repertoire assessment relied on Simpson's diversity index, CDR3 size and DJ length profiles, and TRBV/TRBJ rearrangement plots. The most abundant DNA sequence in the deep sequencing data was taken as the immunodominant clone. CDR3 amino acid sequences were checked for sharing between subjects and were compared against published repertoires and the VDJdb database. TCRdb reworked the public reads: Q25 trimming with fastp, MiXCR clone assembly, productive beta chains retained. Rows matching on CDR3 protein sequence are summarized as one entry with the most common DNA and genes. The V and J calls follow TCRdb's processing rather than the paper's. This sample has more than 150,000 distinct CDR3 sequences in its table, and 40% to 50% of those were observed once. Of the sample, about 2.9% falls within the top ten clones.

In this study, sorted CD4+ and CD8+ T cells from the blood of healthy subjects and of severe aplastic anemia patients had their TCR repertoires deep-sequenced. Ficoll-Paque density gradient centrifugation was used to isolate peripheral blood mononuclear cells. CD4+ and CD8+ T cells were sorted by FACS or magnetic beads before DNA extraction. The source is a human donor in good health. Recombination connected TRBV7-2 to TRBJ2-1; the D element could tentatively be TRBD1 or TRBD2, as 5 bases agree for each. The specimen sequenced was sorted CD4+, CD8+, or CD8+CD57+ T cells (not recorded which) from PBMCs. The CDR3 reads CASSSEGIEQFF. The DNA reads TGTGCCAGCAGCTCAGAGGGGATTGAGCAGTTCTTC.